Sequencing of this T cell receptor beta chain was carried out in a study of blood T cells in healthy people across ages. General observations from the study: Naive T cell percentage strongly correlated with TCR beta diversity.

J gave up 2 bases and V 0 bases, and 6 bases lay outside the gene matches. The CDR3 contains 17 residues. The germline V gene encodes CDR1 LNHDA and CDR2 SQIVND (reference sequence). Comment on this clonotype: Its cognate antigen is unknown.

A second PCR, run for about 6 to 11 cycles, used a sample-barcoded 5' primer plus a J-beta primer mix. TCRdb redid the calling of the 5' RACE reads with MiXCR, one entry per CDR3 protein. Among fewer than 1,200,000 distinct CDR3 sequences listed, around 25% were seen once. The same data also contributed to another study, on T cells of mothers and their children.

Sample: blood. The chain employs TRBV19 and TRBJ2-1, with 8 bases aligning to TRBD2. This TCR came from a girl aged 2 to 9 in good health. CDR3 sequence (DNA): TGTGCCAGTAGTATAGATGGGGGGCGGGAGGCCTACAATGAGCAGTTCTTC. Translation: CASSIDGGREAYNEQFF.